Given below is one T cell receptor (beta chain) in context. It lacks a known antigen. Base qualities are missing; no much larger clone stands one base away. Only healthy Caucasian donors were included. The twin cohort consisted of three pairs of female monozygotic twins, all aged roughly 18 to 29 years. Positive isolation kits from Invitrogen were used to isolate CD4+ and CD8+ T cell populations. The data belong to a study of identical twins (dated by TCRdb to the mid-2010s). Notes on the research overall: To test whether fetal clonotypes persist, the study used deep sequencing on TCR alpha and beta repertoires from monozygotic twins, unrelated adults of various ages, and cord blood. To rule out contamination, replicate twin experiments were performed at different times with different library preparation protocols.

Results the study describes overall, beyond this receptor: Invariant T cells such as MAIT and iNKT could partly confound zero-insertion analyses, though diverse VJ usage argued against this for most clonotypes. A weaker excess of twin sharing was found in beta out-of-frame sequences because the signal-to-noise ratio was lowered by fewer shared sequences. Recombination models systematically underestimated out-of-frame TCR alpha sharing in monozygotic twins but agreed with sharing between unrelated individuals. Compared with coincidental sharing between unrelated individuals, an excess of low generation-probability sequences was observed among out-of-frame TCR alpha sequences shared between twins. Fewer insertions were carried by abundant cord blood beta clonotypes, a similar but weaker trend appeared in young adult naive repertoires, and no such trend appeared in memory repertoires. Because the same donors could not be followed over many years, the conclusions depended on cross-sectional statistical analysis.

Its CDR3 holds 14 amino acids, cysteine through phenylalanine. The only DNA kept is the CDR3, 42 bases in frame from the first base. Clipping removes 1 base from V and 7 bases from J, with 3 as the unmatched junction base count. Libraries were constructed by 5' RACE. Sequencing relied on an Illumina HiSeq 2000. Template switching introduced a universal primer binding site; the final cDNA contained a unique molecular identifier, enabling accurate counting of TCR cDNA molecules. Specific primers in the conserved constant-segment region were used to synthesize first-strand cDNA for TCR alpha and beta chains. To control for contamination, every cDNA library carried two barcodes: a SMART-Mk sample barcode plus Illumina barcodes. TruSeq adapter sequences along with Illumina sample barcodes were introduced in two successive PCR steps. Sequencing of the TCR alpha and beta cDNA libraries was done on the Illumina HiSeq platform using custom primers. The study's processing was this. Unique molecular identifiers were extracted from raw reads with MiGEC, and CDR3 positions were determined with MiXCR. For each individual, recombination models were inferred using an EM algorithm with the repgenHMM and IGoR tools. The analysis of shared clonotypes was done with the tcR package in R, with sharing normalized by the product of cloneset sizes. To study raw recombination without the effects of thymic and clonal selection, out-of-frame nonproductive sequences were analyzed. The raw public reads went through TCRdb reprocessing: fastp at Q25, MiXCR clone calling, in-frame beta chains kept. Every distinct CDR3 protein forms one entry, paired with its most common genes and DNA. V and J calls and clone size were set by TCRdb, not the authors. The sample table contains about 470,000 distinct CDR3 sequences; only one count was recorded for roughly 26% of them. The ten largest account for approximately 2.9% of the sample.

The same specimen was also included in a second study, on T cells expressing NK-cell markers. The second paper states: About 8 donors provided sorted CD3+CD56+NKG2C+, CD3+CD56+NKG2C- and CD3+CD56-NKG2C+ T-cell subsets, whose TCR beta-chain repertoires were profiled. Among the eight sequenced donors, only one was HCMV-seronegative, while the other seven were HCMV-seropositive. To restrict sorting to alphabetaTCR-expressing T cells, an anti-gammadeltaTCR antibody was added in several experiments. In roughly 6 donors, the dominant CD3+CD56+NKG2C+ clonotypes ranked among the top 10 CD8+ clonotypes, making up about 1.0-7.0% of CD8+ T cells. Those dominant clonotypes were again the most abundant among CD3+CD56-NKG2C+ cells in several donors, at 28.3-60.1%. It remained unclear whether the expanded NKG2C-expressing T cell clones were specific for HCMV antigens. The study sequenced eight donors, all healthy volunteers chosen at random: three men and five women. HCMV-specific IgG was detected in serum with a commercial ELISA kit to determine HCMV serostatus. MIGEC was used to demultiplex reads and group reads by UMI, and MiTCR was used to assemble and quantify clonotypes. To exclude erroneous sequences, only TCR cDNA sequences supported by at least two reads were retained. The tcR package was used for downstream repertoire analysis, with clonotypes matched between fractions based on CDR3 nucleotide sequence plus V segment. VDJmatch was used to annotate antigen specificity against VDJdb, with one amino acid substitution in CDR3 allowed.

This sequence was found in a woman younger than 30 in good health. The specimen was CD4+ T cells sorted from blood. The rearrangement combines TRBV12-3 or TRBV12-4 with TRBJ2-2, with 7 middle bases fitting TRBD1. The CDR3 reads CASSLGGGGGELFF. The sequenced DNA is TGTGCCAGCAGTTTAGGAGGGGGCGGCGGGGAGCTGTTTTTT.